This is a list of T cell receptor beta chains from one sample in a study of blood T cell repertoires in COVID-19. Only in-frame clones appear in the TCRdb table, and some are missing; sequencing was by immunoSEQ multiplex PCR. The sample holds fewer than 75,000 clones, about 82% seen once. Sequencing used peripheral blood. The receptors here all came from a man between 45 and 60 years old with active COVID-19. Both conserved end residues are part of each CDR3. The D gene is left open where the match is weak. Clone size is not always given. Where it is, it says once, few, many or a class for expanded clones.

d_gene: TRBD2
abundance: -
v_gene: TRBV7-7
j_gene: TRBJ2-5
CDR3aa: CASSYDYRTSGRLETQYF
CDR3nt: TGTGCCAGCAGCTACGACTACCGGACTAGCGGGAGGTTGGAGACCCAGTACTTC

d_gene: -
abundance: -
v_gene: TRBV6-5
j_gene: TRBJ1-5
CDR3aa: CAIETGSGNQPQHF
CDR3nt: TGTGCCATTGAAACAGGGTCGGGGAATCAGCCCCAGCATTTT

d_gene: TRBD1
abundance: -
v_gene: TRBV19
j_gene: TRBJ1-1
CDR3aa: CASRGTGGLLIPEAFF
CDR3nt: TGTGCCAGTAGAGGGACAGGGGGTCTGTTGATCCCCGAAGCTTTCTTT

d_gene: TRBD1
abundance: -
v_gene: TRBV9
j_gene: TRBJ1-2
CDR3aa: CASSRGQIYGYTF
CDR3nt: TGTGCCAGCAGCCGGGGACAGATATATGGCTACACCTTC

d_gene: -
abundance: -
v_gene: TRBV5-1
j_gene: TRBJ2-5
CDR3aa: CASSPLSGKETQYF
CDR3nt: TGCGCCAGCAGCCCCTTGTCGGGGAAAGAGACCCAGTACTTC

d_gene: TRBD1
abundance: -
v_gene: TRBV28
j_gene: TRBJ1-2
CDR3aa: CASSSFGQGALTMYGYTF
CDR3nt: TGTGCCAGCAGTTCATTTGGACAGGGAGCGCTAACTATGTATGGCTACACCTTC

d_gene: TRBD1
abundance: -
v_gene: TRBV5-1
j_gene: TRBJ2-2
CDR3aa: CASSLQGATGELFF
CDR3nt: TGCGCCAGCAGCTTACAGGGGGCAACCGGGGAGCTGTTTTTT

d_gene: -
abundance: once
v_gene: TRBV7-5
j_gene: TRBJ1-5
CDR3aa: CARSLAGLSHF
CDR3nt: TGTGCCAGAAGCTTAGCGGGTTTGTCGCATTTT

d_gene: -
abundance: -
v_gene: TRBV21-1
j_gene: TRBJ2-7
CDR3aa: CASSKEKRISGQYF
CDR3nt: TGTGCCAGCAGCAAAGAAAAACGAATAAGCGGGCAGTACTTC

d_gene: -
abundance: -
v_gene: TRBV11-3
j_gene: TRBJ2-1
CDR3aa: CASLGAGTLNEQFF
CDR3nt: TGTGCCAGCCTGGGTGCGGGTACCCTCAATGAGCAGTTCTTC

d_gene: -
abundance: -
v_gene: TRBV7-9
j_gene: TRBJ1-2
CDR3aa: CASSLAGGGDYGYTF
CDR3nt: TGTGCCAGCAGCTTAGCCGGGGGAGGGGACTATGGCTACACCTTC

d_gene: TRBD1
abundance: -
v_gene: TRBV12-3/TRBV12-4
j_gene: TRBJ1-2
CDR3aa: CASSPDRAFGYTF
CDR3nt: TGTGCCAGCAGTCCGGACAGGGCCTTTGGCTACACCTTC

d_gene: -
abundance: -
v_gene: TRBV7-2
j_gene: TRBJ1-2
CDR3aa: CASSPTTGANYGYTF
CDR3nt: TGTGCCAGCAGCCCTACGACAGGAGCCAACTATGGCTACACCTTC

d_gene: TRBD1
abundance: -
v_gene: TRBV5-1
j_gene: TRBJ1-1
CDR3aa: CASRVRQGGNTEAFF
CDR3nt: TGCGCCAGCAGGGTGAGACAGGGGGGGAACACTGAAGCTTTCTTT

d_gene: -
abundance: -
v_gene: TRBV5-5
j_gene: TRBJ1-4
CDR3aa: CASSREGATNEKLFF
CDR3nt: TGTGCCAGCAGCCGCGAGGGCGCAACTAATGAAAAACTGTTTTTT

d_gene: -
abundance: once
v_gene: TRBV18
j_gene: TRBJ2-1
CDR3aa: CASSQLDISEQFF
CDR3nt: TGTGCCAGCTCACAACTTGACATAAGTGAGCAGTTCTTC

d_gene: TRBD2
abundance: -
v_gene: TRBV7-8
j_gene: TRBJ2-5
CDR3aa: CASSHRLAGVETQYF
CDR3nt: TGTGCCAGCAGCCACAGACTAGCGGGAGTTGAGACCCAGTACTTC

d_gene: -
abundance: -
v_gene: TRBV11-3
j_gene: TRBJ1-1
CDR3aa: CASSLGGVRQRLNTEAFF
CDR3nt: TGTGCCAGCAGCTTAGGGGGGGTACGACAGAGATTGAACACTGAAGCTTTCTTT

d_gene: TRBD1
abundance: -
v_gene: TRBV4-1
j_gene: TRBJ1-2
CDR3aa: CASSQGTGGADYGYTF
CDR3nt: TGCGCCAGCAGCCAAGGGACAGGGGGCGCGGACTATGGCTACACCTTC

d_gene: -
abundance: -
v_gene: TRBV10-3
j_gene: TRBJ2-3
CDR3aa: CAISERKADTQYF
CDR3nt: TGTGCCATCAGTGAGCGTAAAGCGGATACGCAGTATTTT

d_gene: -
abundance: -
v_gene: TRBV24-1
j_gene: TRBJ2-2
CDR3aa: CATTGASTGELFF
CDR3nt: TGTGCCACGACTGGGGCGAGCACCGGGGAGCTGTTTTTT

d_gene: -
abundance: -
v_gene: TRBV7-6
j_gene: TRBJ2-5
CDR3aa: CASSRIGSGGVETQYF
CDR3nt: TGTGCCAGCAGCCGTATCGGTTCGGGGGGCGTGGAGACCCAGTACTTC

d_gene: TRBD1
abundance: -
v_gene: TRBV18
j_gene: TRBJ1-1
CDR3aa: CASSAGTVYTEAFF
CDR3nt: TGTGCCAGCTCAGCCGGGACAGTATACACTGAAGCTTTCTTT

d_gene: -
abundance: -
v_gene: TRBV9
j_gene: TRBJ2-3
CDR3aa: CASSVRGSTDTQYF
CDR3nt: TGTGCCAGCAGCGTTAGGGGGAGCACAGATACGCAGTATTTT

d_gene: TRBD1
abundance: once
v_gene: TRBV6-4
j_gene: TRBJ1-5
CDR3aa: CASSPTGENNQPQHF
CDR3nt: TGTGCCAGCAGTCCGACAGGGGAAAACAATCAGCCCCAGCATTTT

d_gene: -
abundance: -
v_gene: TRBV4-1
j_gene: TRBJ1-6
CDR3aa: CASSQPVSSYNSPLHF
CDR3nt: TGCGCCAGCAGCCAACCTGTCAGCTCCTATAATTCACCCCTCCACTTT

d_gene: TRBD2
abundance: -
v_gene: TRBV19
j_gene: TRBJ2-3
CDR3aa: CASTETSGPADTQYF
CDR3nt: TGTGCCAGTACAGAAACTAGCGGGCCCGCAGATACGCAGTATTTT

d_gene: -
abundance: few
v_gene: TRBV9
j_gene: TRBJ2-5
CDR3aa: CASTRTEGTYQETQYF
CDR3nt: TGTGCCAGCACACGGACTGAGGGAACGTACCAAGAGACCCAGTACTTC

d_gene: -
abundance: -
v_gene: TRBV11-2
j_gene: TRBJ2-4
CDR3aa: CASSFFGSLAKNIQYF
CDR3nt: TGTGCCAGCAGCTTCTTCGGGAGTTTAGCCAAAAACATTCAGTACTTC

d_gene: TRBD1
abundance: -
v_gene: TRBV5-1
j_gene: TRBJ1-2
CDR3aa: CASSPGSQDRGHYGYTF
CDR3nt: TGCGCCAGCAGCCCGGGGTCACAGGACAGGGGCCACTATGGCTACACCTTC

d_gene: -
abundance: once
v_gene: TRBV6-5
j_gene: TRBJ2-2
CDR3aa: CASQGPGELFF
CDR3nt: TGTGCCAGCCAGGGGCCCGGGGAGCTGTTTTTT

d_gene: -
abundance: -
v_gene: TRBV6-5
j_gene: TRBJ1-2
CDR3aa: CASSYSDWGRSYGYTF
CDR3nt: TGTGCCAGCAGTTACTCCGATTGGGGGCGAAGCTATGGCTACACCTTC

d_gene: -
abundance: -
v_gene: TRBV5-6
j_gene: TRBJ1-1
CDR3aa: CASSYTAYPNTEAFF
CDR3nt: TGTGCCAGCAGCTATACAGCTTATCCGAACACTGAAGCTTTCTTT

d_gene: TRBD2
abundance: -
v_gene: TRBV19
j_gene: TRBJ2-2
CDR3aa: CASSIRTSSTGELFF
CDR3nt: TGTGCCAGTAGTATACGGACTAGCAGCACCGGGGAGCTGTTTTTT

d_gene: TRBD1
abundance: -
v_gene: TRBV11-2
j_gene: TRBJ1-2
CDR3aa: CASSLRTGANYGYTF
CDR3nt: TGTGCCAGCAGCTTAAGGACAGGGGCCAACTATGGCTACACCTTC

d_gene: TRBD1
abundance: few
v_gene: TRBV4-1
j_gene: TRBJ1-5
CDR3aa: CASSQDGQGYQPQHF
CDR3nt: TGCGCCAGCAGCCAAGATGGACAGGGCTATCAGCCCCAGCATTTT

d_gene: -
abundance: -
v_gene: TRBV6-4
j_gene: TRBJ1-4
CDR3aa: CASSERGGSEKLFF
CDR3nt: TGTGCCAGCAGTGAGAGGGGGGGATCTGAAAAACTGTTTTTT

d_gene: TRBD1
abundance: once
v_gene: TRBV19
j_gene: TRBJ1-4
CDR3aa: CASKNPRTGGEKLFF
CDR3nt: TGTGCCAGTAAGAATCCCCGGACAGGGGGGGAAAAACTGTTTTTT

d_gene: TRBD1
abundance: -
v_gene: TRBV5-6
j_gene: TRBJ2-3
CDR3aa: CASSLADRDTDTQYF
CDR3nt: TGTGCCAGCAGCTTGGCCGACAGGGACACAGATACGCAGTATTTT

d_gene: TRBD1
abundance: -
v_gene: TRBV4-1
j_gene: TRBJ1-1
CDR3aa: CASSLTGTGGMNTEAFF
CDR3nt: TGCGCCAGCAGCCTGACAGGGACAGGGGGGATGAACACTGAAGCTTTCTTT

d_gene: -
abundance: -
v_gene: TRBV19
j_gene: TRBJ1-5
CDR3aa: CASINGGGHYSNQPQHF
CDR3nt: TGTGCCAGTATTAACGGGGGGGGACATTATAGCAATCAGCCCCAGCATTTT

d_gene: -
abundance: -
v_gene: TRBV30
j_gene: TRBJ2-2
CDR3aa: CAWSGRPNTGELFF
CDR3nt: TGTGCCTGGAGTGGCAGGCCGAACACCGGGGAGCTGTTTTTT

d_gene: TRBD1
abundance: once
v_gene: TRBV7-9
j_gene: TRBJ2-7
CDR3aa: CASSIARQGSGEQYF
CDR3nt: TGTGCCAGCAGCATCGCTCGACAGGGGTCCGGCGAGCAGTACTTC

d_gene: -
abundance: -
v_gene: TRBV2
j_gene: TRBJ2-1
CDR3aa: CASSDTRLSYNEQFF
CDR3nt: TGTGCCAGCAGTGATACTAGACTATCCTACAATGAGCAGTTCTTC

d_gene: TRBD1
abundance: -
v_gene: TRBV5-1
j_gene: TRBJ2-2
CDR3aa: CASSLGTGDSNTGELFF
CDR3nt: TGCGCCAGCAGCTTAGGGACAGGCGATTCTAACACCGGGGAGCTGTTTTTT

d_gene: TRBD1
abundance: -
v_gene: TRBV6-6
j_gene: TRBJ1-6
CDR3aa: CASTGRQGRTGSPLHF
CDR3nt: TGTGCCAGCACCGGACGACAGGGGAGAACAGGGTCACCCCTCCACTTT

d_gene: TRBD2
abundance: -
v_gene: TRBV7-9
j_gene: TRBJ2-3
CDR3aa: CASSLGLAGDTDTQYF
CDR3nt: TGTGCCAGCAGCTTAGGCCTAGCGGGGGACACAGATACGCAGTATTTT

d_gene: -
abundance: -
v_gene: TRBV6-6
j_gene: TRBJ2-1
CDR3aa: CASSYRGNDNEQFF
CDR3nt: TGTGCCAGCAGTTACCGCGGGAATGACAATGAGCAGTTCTTC

d_gene: TRBD1
abundance: -
v_gene: TRBV5-6
j_gene: TRBJ2-2
CDR3aa: CASSERQGVNTGELFF
CDR3nt: TGTGCCAGCAGCGAAAGACAGGGGGTGAACACCGGGGAGCTGTTTTTT

d_gene: -
abundance: -
v_gene: TRBV27
j_gene: TRBJ2-1
CDR3aa: CASSFTGIDNEQFF
CDR3nt: TGTGCCAGCAGTTTTACGGGGATAGACAATGAGCAGTTCTTC

d_gene: TRBD2
abundance: -
v_gene: TRBV7-8
j_gene: TRBJ2-5
CDR3aa: CASRPSGGGYQETQYF
CDR3nt: TGTGCCAGCAGGCCTAGCGGGGGGGGCTACCAAGAGACCCAGTACTTC

d_gene: -
abundance: -
v_gene: TRBV20-1
j_gene: TRBJ2-3
CDR3aa: CSASPGSTDTQYF
CDR3nt: TGCAGTGCTAGTCCCGGTAGCACAGATACGCAGTATTTT

d_gene: TRBD2
abundance: few
v_gene: TRBV7-2
j_gene: TRBJ2-1
CDR3aa: CASSTMTSGRQFF
CDR3nt: TGTGCCAGCAGCACAATGACTAGCGGGAGGCAGTTCTTC

d_gene: -
abundance: -
v_gene: TRBV4-1
j_gene: TRBJ2-3
CDR3aa: CASSQRSYTDTQYF
CDR3nt: TGCGCCAGCAGCCAGCGGTCTTACACAGATACGCAGTATTTT

d_gene: TRBD1
abundance: -
v_gene: TRBV7-3
j_gene: TRBJ2-1
CDR3aa: CASSLTGSGGYNEQFF
CDR3nt: TGTGCCAGCAGCTTAACTGGGTCAGGGGGCTACAATGAGCAGTTCTTC

d_gene: TRBD1
abundance: -
v_gene: TRBV9
j_gene: TRBJ2-2
CDR3aa: CASSPRSGTVTGELFF
CDR3nt: TGTGCCAGCAGCCCAAGGTCCGGGACAGTAACCGGGGAGCTGTTTTTT